The T cell receptor delta chain described here comes from a study of γδ T cells in repeated Plasmodium falciparum infection. TCRdb repeated clone calling on the multiplex PCR reads with CATT. The sample comprises around 50,000 delta-chain clones, about 2% of which are singletons, and around 22% rests with the top ten. This clone was seen more than once but under ten times. The amino acid sequence in TCRdb belongs to a much larger clone and departs from this DNA's translation at residue 3, likely a sequencing read error; the sequence shown is translated from the DNA. Bulk repertoires came from Vgamma9/Vdelta2+ or Vdelta2-negative gammadelta T cells flow-sorted from PBMC. This CDR3 spans 21 amino acids. Germline V gene sequence: CDR1 GEAIGNYY, CDR2 EKD.

Sequencing was performed on gamma-delta T cells from blood. The chain carries TRDV2 and TRDJ1, with 9 bases identical to TRDD3. This TCR was recovered from a pool of human donors (malaria-infected and uninfected, not separated). Written as DNA, the CDR3 is TGTGCCTATGACCCGCTGGCCTTCCACACTGGGGATACGGGGTCCACCGATAAACTCATCTTT. Protein product: CAYDPLAFHTGDTGSTDKLIF.